The clone carrying this T cell receptor (beta chain) has more than one count but fewer than ten. Its antigen remains unidentified. The sample belongs to a study of cytomegalovirus exposure and HLA in healthy donors. The overall study: Early release data held some 79 million unique TCRs from HLA-typed donors. Study results and limitations: Most of the TCR beta V segments (in an earlier analysis) were productive either about 87% or about 30% of the time.

60 Vbeta and 13 Jbeta primers were used in PCR. The method was immunoSEQ multiplex PCR; TCRdb's version includes in-frame clones alone and lacks a portion of them. The repertoire holds more than 85,000 clones, roughly 12% seen once, with around 15% in the top ten. Germline V CDR1 and CDR2: MNHEY, SVGAGI. The CDR3 runs 15 residues. The ends lost 6 bases at V and 7 bases at J; junction bases unmatched: 13. The V and J genes are TRBV6-5 and TRBJ1-2; TRBD1 aligns across 8 bases. What was sequenced was PBMCs. This clonotype originated in a man in his forties or fifties in good health and CMV-seropositive. The chain's CDR3 is CASRPTGEGSSGYTF. The CDR3 DNA reads as TGTGCCAGCAGACCGACAGGGGAGGGTTCCTCTGGCTACACCTTC.